The source of this TCR beta chain is a study of blood T cell repertoires in COVID-19. Source study methods: It was from reference gene primer amplification that nucleated cell counts were estimated. Only in-frame clones appear in the TCRdb table, and some are missing; sequencing was by immunoSEQ multiplex PCR. The V and J calls and clone size come from that table; D and trimming were worked out from the DNA. The top ten clones hold 0.53% of a sample with under 200,000 clones, 80% to 95% of them seen once. The CDR3 is 16 residues long. The germline CDR1 and CDR2 sequences are SGHAT and FQNNGV. Germline trimming cut 3 bases from V and 0 bases from J; bases unmatched to any gene: 4.

The sequence came from a man aged 50 to 59 with acute or convalescent COVID-19. What was sequenced was peripheral blood. V is TRBV11-2 and J is TRBJ2-2; TRBD1 aligns across 7 bases. CDR3 residues: CASSFSRGPNTGELFF. The CDR3 nucleotides are TGTGCCAGCAGCTTCAGTAGGGGGCCGAACACCGGGGAGCTGTTTTTT.